Each of the 6 T cell receptor beta chains below was sequenced from the same sample in a study of blood T cell repertoires in COVID-19. Produced via immunoSEQ multiplex PCR; TCRdb's table is partial and in-frame only. The sample yields tens of thousands of clones, approximately 90% seen once. Sequenced: peripheral blood. The receptors here all came from a woman in her 70s with active COVID-19.

The CDR3 bases are TGTGCCAGCAGCGCTAGCGGGAGGGACACCGGGGAGCTGTTTTTT. Protein: CASSASGRDTGELFF. The chain combines TRBV2 with TRBJ2-2; 12 bases are a match to TRBD2. V shed 6 bases and J 3 bases; nucleotides not matched to a gene: 2. CDR3 length: 15 residues. Germline loops: CDR1 SNHLY, CDR2 FYNNEI.

V is TRBV2 and J is TRBJ1-6; weak D call: TRBD1 (6 bases). Trimming took off 6 bases at V and 0 bases at J, with 9 bases between the two ends. The CDR3 sequence is 15 residues long. Germline V gene sequence: CDR1 SNHLY, CDR2 FYNNEI. Here the CDR3 reads CASSGQSSYNSPLHF. CDR3 DNA: TGTGCCAGCAGCGGACAGAGCTCCTATAATTCACCCCTCCACTTT. The full variable domain, with the rest looked up from reference TRBV2 and TRBJ1-6, is EPEVTQTPSHQVTQMGQEVILRCVPISNHLYFYWYRQILGQKVEFLVSFYNNEISEKSEIFDDQFSVERPDGSNFTLKIRSTKLEDSAMYFCASSGQSSYNSPLHFGNGTRLTVT.

The rearrangement joins TRBV10-3 to TRBJ2-3; 9 bases fit TRBD2. J gave up 0 bases and V 8 bases, and 6 bases lay outside the gene matches. The germline gives CDR1 ENHRY, CDR2 SYGVKD. This CDR3 spans 15 amino acids. The CDR3 region has the DNA TGTGCCATCCTAGCGGGACTATATAGCACAGATACGCAGTATTTT. Its protein is CAILAGLYSTDTQYF.

V is TRBV5-5 and J is TRBJ2-7, with D possibly matching TRBD1 (7 bases). The V end was cut by 0 bases, the J end by 1 base, with 17 bases between. Germline V gene lookup returns CDR1 SGHKS and CDR2 YYEKEE (reference sequence). The CDR3 length is 17 residues. Written as DNA, the CDR3 is TGTGCCAGCAGCTTGGGGCCACAGGGGACTTTTTCCTACGAGCAGTACTTC. It is translated as CASSLGPQGTFSYEQYF.

The chain carries TRBV28 and TRBJ1-3; no definite D call. The CDR3 has 17 residues. Germline values: CDR1 MDHEN, CDR2 SYDVKM. Trimming shortened V by 1 base and J by 1 base, and 14 bases separated the two germline ends. The CDR3 region is CASSLLGRIQSGNTIYF. DNA for the CDR3: TGTGCCAGCAGTTTATTGGGGAGGATTCAGTCTGGAAACACCATATATTTT. Together with reference TRBV28 and TRBJ1-3, the CDR3 gives the full variable domain: DVKVTQSSRYLVKRTGEKVFLECVQDMDHENMFWYRQDPGLGLRLIYFSYDVKMKEKGDIPEGYSVSREKKERFSLILESASTNQTSMYLCASSLLGRIQSGNTIYFGEGSWLTVV.

The V gene is TRBV15, the J gene TRBJ2-3; 8 bases fit TRBD2. The CDR3 is made up of 21 amino acids. V lost 1 base and J lost 0; bases outside the gene matches: 18. From germline, CDR1 is LNHNV and CDR2 YYDKDF (reference sequence). The CDR3 DNA follows: TGTGCCACCAGCAGAGTTAGGCCGATTTTAAGGACTAGCCCGAGCACAGATACGCAGTATTTT. Translation: CATSRVRPILRTSPSTDTQYF.